This T cell receptor (beta chain) was captured in a study of blood T cell repertoires in COVID-19. Study in general: The United States, Italy and Spain provided the acute and convalescent COVID-19 samples. T cells, B-cell-depleted T cells, or PBMCs provided the cDNA or gDNA that served as material.

As originally analysed: The assay estimated nucleated cells by amplifying reference gene primers. Using immunoSEQ multiplex PCR, the repertoire was profiled, and TCRdb retains in-frame clones only, with some absent. V, J and clone size derive from that table, while D and trimming were established from the DNA sequence. Of around 160,000 clones in the sample, roughly four fifths were seen once. The CDR3 extends over 15 amino acids. CDR1 and CDR2 from the germline V gene are GTSNPN and SVGIG (reference sequence). Between the trimmed V and J ends, which lost 3 bases and 5 bases, there was a span of 18 bases.

The J gene is TRBJ2-3, the V gene TRBV30; TRBD2 is a possible D gene (6 bases). The sample consisted of peripheral blood. This TCR was recovered from a human donor in a cohort sampled during active COVID-19. CDR3 protein: CAWREVVAVQDTQYF. The CDR3 DNA reads TGTGCCTGGAGGGAGGTAGTAGCGGTCCAAGATACGCAGTATTTT. The full variable domain, its missing parts supplied by reference TRBV30 and TRBJ2-3, is SQTIHQWPATLVQPVGSPLSLECTVEGTSNPNLYWYRQAAGRGLQLLFYSVGIGQISSEVPQNLSASRPQDRQFILSSKKLLLSDSGFYLCAWREVVAVQDTQYFGPGTRLTVL.